One and the same sample provided the 6 T cell receptor beta chains below, sequenced in a study of blood T cell repertoires in COVID-19. The repertoire was sequenced with immunoSEQ multiplex PCR; TCRdb's copy has only in-frame clones and lacks some. Altogether 450,000 to 500,000 clones are present, around 90% being singletons, with the ten largest covering about 0.7%. The specimen was PBMCs or T cells enriched from blood (not recorded which). Receptors originate from a woman aged 18-29 years who had recovered from COVID-19.

The V gene is TRBV7-3, the J gene TRBJ2-6; D is uncertain. The CDR3 covers 15 residues. From germline, CDR1 is SGHTA and CDR2 FQGTGA. Trimming pared 1 base from V and 2 bases from J, leaving 6 bases between. The CDR3 DNA follows: TGTGCCAGCAGCTTAAGAGGCGCTGGGGCCAACGTCCTGACTTTC. As protein: CASSLRGAGANVLTF.

The V gene is TRBV6-6, the J gene TRBJ1-2, with D possibly TRBD1 on 6 matching bases. V lost 7 bases and J lost 1, with 16 bases in between. This CDR3 has 15 amino acids. Germline CDR1 MNHNY, CDR2 SVGAGI (reference sequence). The CDR3 loop is CASISSGTSNYGYTF. The CDR3 region has the DNA TGTGCCAGCATCTCATCCGGGACAAGTAACTATGGCTACACCTTC.

CDR3 bases: TGTGCCACCAGTGAGCCCCCAGCGGGGGGCGGTGAGACCCAGTACTTC. Translation: CATSEPPAGGGETQYF. The chain joins TRBV24-1 to TRBJ2-5; 9 bases match TRBD2. The CDR3 contains 16 residues. The trim removed 4 bases at V and 5 bases at J, leaving 10 bases unmatched. Germline V gene lookup returns CDR1 KGHDR and CDR2 SFDVKD.

The chain couples TRBV29-1 to TRBJ2-3; D not resolved. The CDR3 extends over 14 amino acids. Germline CDR1 reads SQVTM; CDR2 reads ANQGSEA. Trimming removed 7 bases at V and 2 bases at J, with 16 bases between. The CDR3 DNA follows: TGCAGCGAGAGATCGCAGGTCCCCACAGATACGCAGTATTTT. Protein: CSERSQVPTDTQYF.

The rearrangement uses TRBV5-1 and TRBJ1-1; 10 bases line up with TRBD1. From germline, CDR1 is SGHRS and CDR2 YFSETQ. The V and J ends lost 2 bases and 5 bases, in that order; junction bases with no gene match: 6. This CDR3 contains 15 residues. In DNA form, the CDR3 reads TGCGCCAGCAGCTTTGGGGACAGGGGAGGAACTGAAGCTTTCTTT. The encoded protein is CASSFGDRGGTEAFF.

The chain joins TRBV28 to TRBJ1-6; a weak D match, TRBD1 (6 bases). V was cut by 8 bases and J by 0 bases, with 11 bases left in between. The CDR3 sequence is 15 residues long. CDR1 and CDR2 from the germline V gene are MDHEN and SYDVKM. As DNA, the CDR3 is TGTGCCAGCGGGACACCTAGCTCCTATAATTCACCCCTCCACTTT. Residues: CASGTPSSYNSPLHF.